The 12 T cell receptor beta chains reported below all come from one sample, sequenced in a study of blood T cell repertoires in COVID-19. Using immunoSEQ multiplex PCR, the repertoire was profiled, and TCRdb retains in-frame clones only, with some absent. The sample shows roughly 250,000 clones, 75% to 90% of them seen only once. Source material: PBMCs or T cells enriched from blood (not recorded which). These receptors were collected from a middle-aged man who had recovered from COVID-19.

This clone showed up just once. CDR3 DNA sequence: TGTGCCAGCAGCTTAACAGGGGGCAACCAAGAGACCCAGTACTTC. Translation: CASSLTGGNQETQYF. This chain connects TRBV7-8 to TRBJ2-5, with 9 nucleotides matching TRBD1. V shed 2 bases, J shed 0 bases, and the junction held 1 base outside the gene matches. The CDR3 contains 15 residues. Germline values: CDR1 SGHVS, CDR2 FQNEAQ.

The rearrangement uses TRBV29-1 and TRBJ1-1; no clear D gene. The CDR3 consists of 13 residues. From germline, CDR1 is SQVTM and CDR2 ANQGSEA. V shed 3 bases and J shed 3 bases, with 11 bases lying between them. The CDR3 DNA follows: TGCAGCGTTGAGAGGGCGCGGGACACTGAAGCTTTCTTT. As protein: CSVERARDTEAFF.

The chain uses TRBV4-3 and TRBJ2-7; D is unclear. CDR3 length: 15 amino acids. Per the germline V gene, CDR1 is LGHNA and CDR2 is YSLEER. Trimming left V 0 bases short and J 0 bases short, with 9 bases between. CDR3 region: CASSQELAVSYEQYF. The DNA of the CDR3 is TGCGCCAGCAGCCAAGAACTCGCGGTCTCCTACGAGCAGTACTTC.

The chain combines TRBV9 with TRBJ1-4; 7 bases fit TRBD1. Unmatched junction bases numbered 12, after V lost 3 bases and J lost 7 bases. The CDR3 length is 16 residues. Per the germline V gene, CDR1 is SGDLS and CDR2 is YYNGEE. The CDR3 reads CASSAVTGLEGEKLFF. The CDR3 DNA follows: TGTGCCAGCAGCGCCGTGACAGGGCTAGAGGGTGAAAAACTGTTTTTT.

The V call is TRBV6-1, the J call TRBJ1-4; no definite D call. The CDR3 loop spans 14 amino acids. From germline, CDR1 is MNHNS and CDR2 SASEGT. V lost 2 bases, J lost 7 bases, and 11 bases lay in between. The CDR3, as DNA: TGTGCCAGCAGTGAACGGCAGACGGGTGAAAAACTGTTTTTT. It specifies CASSERQTGEKLFF.

This clone was counted once. The chain joins TRBV14 to TRBJ2-3, with 12 positions matching TRBD2. The germline gives CDR1 SGHDN, CDR2 FVKESK. V shed 6 bases and J 4 bases; nucleotides not matched to a gene: 11. CDR3 size: 17 residues. CDR3 residues: CASSPDLAGGQPDTQYF. CDR3 in DNA: TGTGCCAGCAGTCCAGACCTAGCGGGAGGGCAGCCAGATACGCAGTATTTT.

This rearrangement joins TRBV11-2 to TRBJ2-7; the match to TRBD1 covers 11 bases. The ends lost 5 bases at V and 2 bases at J; junction bases unmatched: 2. This CDR3 comprises 14 residues. The germline gives CDR1 SGHAT, CDR2 FQNNGV. The CDR3 DNA sequence: TGTGCCAGCAGCCGGGGACAGGGGGCCTACGAGCAGTACTTC. This translates into CASSRGQGAYEQYF. Variable domain in full (rest from reference TRBV11-2 and TRBJ2-7): EAGVAQSPRYKIIEKRQSVAFWCNPISGHATLYWYQQILGQGPKLLIQFQNNGVVDDSQLPKDRFSAERLKGVDSTLKIQPAKLEDSAVYLCASSRGQGAYEQYFGPGTRLTVT.

The chain is built from TRBV30 and TRBJ1-1, with 8 nucleotides matching TRBD1. V lost 3 bases, J lost 0 bases, and 3 bases stayed unmatched. The CDR3 totals 14 residues. Germline CDR1 GTSNPN, CDR2 SVGIG (reference sequence). DNA for the CDR3: TGTGCCTGGAGCAAGGACAGGGTGAACACTGAAGCTTTCTTT. Translated: CAWSKDRVNTEAFF. The entire variable domain, with the rest obtained from reference TRBV30 and TRBJ1-1, is as follows: SQTIHQWPATLVQPVGSPLSLECTVEGTSNPNLYWYRQAAGRGLQLLFYSVGIGQISSEVPQNLSASRPQDRQFILSSKKLLLSDSGFYLCAWSKDRVNTEAFFGQGTRLTVV.

The rearrangement joins TRBV9 to TRBJ1-2, with D tentatively TRBD1 (5 bases). CDR3 length: 17 amino acids. V lost 0 bases, J lost 4 bases, and 19 bases lay in between. The germline CDR1 and CDR2 sequences are SGDLS and YYNGEE. In DNA form, the CDR3 reads TGTGCCAGCAGCGTAGCTTCCTCGATGGCGGGGGGCTATGGCTACACCTTC. Protein product: CASSVASSMAGGYGYTF.

The chain uses TRBV6-5 and TRBJ1-2, with 8 bases fitting TRBD1. Germline lookup yields CDR1 MNHEY and CDR2 SVGAGI. Losses at the gene ends were 6 bases for V and 4 bases for J; bases not matched to a gene: 7. The CDR3 totals 14 residues. As DNA, the CDR3 is TGTGCCAGCAGGTTTACCGGACAGGGCTATGGCTACACCTTC. This sequence encodes CASRFTGQGYGYTF.

This chain links TRBV15 with TRBJ2-1; a possible D gene is TRBD2 (6 bases). The CDR3 totals 18 residues. CDR1 is LNHNV, CDR2 YYDKDF, per germline (reference sequence). The V and J ends lost 5 bases and 3 bases respectively, with 23 bases between them. The CDR3 reads CATSPRTYAGTYYNEQFF. In nucleotides, the CDR3 is TGTGCCACCAGCCCACGAACTTACGCGGGGACTTACTACAATGAGCAGTTCTTC.

This clone has only a few counts. V is TRBV9 and J is TRBJ2-7, with 7 positions matching TRBD1. The V gene's germline CDR1 is SGDLS and CDR2 YYNGEE. This CDR3 is built from 15 residues. V lost 3 bases to trimming and J lost 5 bases; unmatched junction nucleotides: 11. The CDR3, as DNA: TGTGCCAGCAGCGCCGCACCGACAGGGACGGACGAGCAGTACTTC. This encodes CASSAAPTGTDEQYF. The full variable domain, with the rest looked up from reference TRBV9 and TRBJ2-7, is DSGVTQTPKHLITATGQRVTLRCSPRSGDLSVYWYQQSLDQGLQFLIQYYNGEERAKGNILERFSAQQFPDLHSELNLSSLELGDSALYFCASSAAPTGTDEQYFGPGTRLTVT.